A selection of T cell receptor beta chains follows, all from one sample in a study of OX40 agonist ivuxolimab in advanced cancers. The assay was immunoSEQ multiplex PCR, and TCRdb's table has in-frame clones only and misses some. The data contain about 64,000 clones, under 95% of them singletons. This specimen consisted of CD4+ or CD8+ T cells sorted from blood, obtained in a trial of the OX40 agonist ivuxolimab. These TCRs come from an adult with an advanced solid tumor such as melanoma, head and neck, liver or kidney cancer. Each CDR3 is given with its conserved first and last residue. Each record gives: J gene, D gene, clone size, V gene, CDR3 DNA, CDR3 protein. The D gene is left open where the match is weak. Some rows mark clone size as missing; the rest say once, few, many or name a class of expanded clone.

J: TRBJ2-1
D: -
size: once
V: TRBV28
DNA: TGTGCCAGCCTGGGGCTAGCGAACTACAATGAGCAGTTCTTC
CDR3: CASLGLANYNEQFF

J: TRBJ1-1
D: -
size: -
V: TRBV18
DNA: TGTGCCAGCTCACCATCCTCACTGAACACTGAAGCTTTCTTT
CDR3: CASSPSSLNTEAFF

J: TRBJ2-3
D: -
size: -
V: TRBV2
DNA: TGTGCCAGCAGACCCTGGGGGGCGGGGAACACAGATACGCAGTATTTT
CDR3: CASRPWGAGNTDTQYF

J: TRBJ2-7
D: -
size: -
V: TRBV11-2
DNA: TGTGCCAGCAGCTTATATTCCTACGAGCAGTACTTC
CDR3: CASSLYSYEQYF

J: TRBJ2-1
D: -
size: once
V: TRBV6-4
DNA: TGTGCCAGCAGTGATCTGGGCGGAGACAATGAGCAGTTCTTC
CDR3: CASSDLGGDNEQFF

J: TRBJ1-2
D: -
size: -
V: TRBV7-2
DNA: TGTGCCAGCAGCTTAGCAGGGGCAGGGTCGGTTGGAGGCTACACCTTC
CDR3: CASSLAGAGSVGGYTF

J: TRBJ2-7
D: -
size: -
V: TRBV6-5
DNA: TGTGCCAGCAGTTACTCGAAGGCTGGCTCCTACGAGCAGTACTTC
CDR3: CASSYSKAGSYEQYF

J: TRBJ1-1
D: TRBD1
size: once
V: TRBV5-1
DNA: TGCGCCAGCAGCTCGGGGACAGGGGGCACTGAAGCTTTCTTT
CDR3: CASSSGTGGTEAFF

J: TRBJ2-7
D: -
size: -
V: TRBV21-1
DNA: TGTGCCAGCAGCCTCTCTCAGGACAGGGCGATCTACGAGCAGTACTTC
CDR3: CASSLSQDRAIYEQYF

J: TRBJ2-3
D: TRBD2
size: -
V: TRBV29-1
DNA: TGCAGCGTTCTGAGCGGGGGCACAGATACGCAGTATTTT
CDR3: CSVLSGGTDTQYF

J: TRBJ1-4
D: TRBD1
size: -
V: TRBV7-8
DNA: TGTGCCAGCAGCTTAGCAACAGGGGTGGTAGAAAAACTGTTTTTT
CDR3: CASSLATGVVEKLFF

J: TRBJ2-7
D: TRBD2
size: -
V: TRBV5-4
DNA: TGTGCCACAGGGCCGGGGGGGATAGCTTCCTACGAGCAGTACTTC
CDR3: CATGPGGIASYEQYF

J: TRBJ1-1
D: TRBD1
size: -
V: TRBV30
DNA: TGTGCCTGGAGTGCAGGGGGTTGGATGAACACTGAAGCTTTCTTT
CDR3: CAWSAGGWMNTEAFF

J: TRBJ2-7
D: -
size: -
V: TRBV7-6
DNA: TGTGCCAGCAGCGGGGGGACAGCCTACGAGCAGTACTTC
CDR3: CASSGGTAYEQYF

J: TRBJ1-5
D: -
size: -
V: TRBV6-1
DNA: TGTGCCAGCAGCTCACCGGGTCCCTATCAGCCCCAGCATTTT
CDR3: CASSSPGPYQPQHF

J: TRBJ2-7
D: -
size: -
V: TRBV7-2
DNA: TGTGCCAGCAGCTTAGTGTCCGGAACTAGTCCCTACGAGCAGTACTTC
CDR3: CASSLVSGTSPYEQYF

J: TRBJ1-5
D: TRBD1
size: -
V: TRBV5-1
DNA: TGCGCCAGCAGCCCGGGACAGGACCTTGGCAATCAGCCCCAGCATTTT
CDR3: CASSPGQDLGNQPQHF

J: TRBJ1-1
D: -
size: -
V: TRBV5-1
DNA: TGCGCCAGCAGCTCCGCAGAGAACACTGAAGCTTTCTTT
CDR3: CASSSAENTEAFF

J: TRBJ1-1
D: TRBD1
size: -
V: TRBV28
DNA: TGTGCCAGCCTTCAACGGGCAGGGGGCACTGAAGCTTTCTTT
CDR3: CASLQRAGGTEAFF

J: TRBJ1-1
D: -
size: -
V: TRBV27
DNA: TGTGCCAGCAGTTTACAATCTACAGGGCGAACTGAAGCTTTCTTT
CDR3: CASSLQSTGRTEAFF

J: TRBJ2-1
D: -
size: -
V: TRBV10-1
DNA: TGCGCCAGCAGTGATAGACTGTCCACCTACAATGAGCAGTTCTTC
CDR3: CASSDRLSTYNEQFF

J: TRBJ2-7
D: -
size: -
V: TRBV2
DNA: TGTGCCAGCAGTGGGGAGGGGGCTTACGAGCAGTACTTC
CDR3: CASSGEGAYEQYF

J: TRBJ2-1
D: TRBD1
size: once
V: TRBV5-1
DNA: TGCGCCAGCAGCCCGTACCTCACGACAGGGGGCTTTTACAATGAGCAGTTCTTC
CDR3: CASSPYLTTGGFYNEQFF

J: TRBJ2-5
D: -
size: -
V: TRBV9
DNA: TGTGCCAGCAGCGTAGCTCCCAGGGTAGGGGCAGAGACCCAGTACTTC
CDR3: CASSVAPRVGAETQYF

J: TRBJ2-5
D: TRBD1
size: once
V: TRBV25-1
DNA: TGTGCCAGCAGTGACTTGTCGATTGGGACAGGGGCGGGCGAGACCCAGTACTTC
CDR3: CASSDLSIGTGAGETQYF

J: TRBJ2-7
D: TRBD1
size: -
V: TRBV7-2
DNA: TGTGCCAGCAGCCTCAAGGGCCCAGGGGGCCTTTACGAGCAGTACTTC
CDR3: CASSLKGPGGLYEQYF

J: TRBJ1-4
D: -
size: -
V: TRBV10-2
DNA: TGCGCCAGCAGTGAGTCGAGGTCCTCAACTAATGAAAAACTGTTTTTT
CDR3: CASSESRSSTNEKLFF

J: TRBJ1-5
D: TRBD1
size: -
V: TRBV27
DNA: TGTGCCAGCAGACCCACCACAGGGGGCTATCAGCCCCAGCATTTT
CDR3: CASRPTTGGYQPQHF

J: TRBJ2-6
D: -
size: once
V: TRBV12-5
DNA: TGTGCTAGTGGTTTAAGACAGCCCTTCTCTGGGGCCAACGTCCTGACTTTC
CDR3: CASGLRQPFSGANVLTF

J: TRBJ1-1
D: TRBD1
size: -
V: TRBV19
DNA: TGTGCCAGTAGTATTCAGAAGGACAGGGACGCTGAAGCTTTCTTT
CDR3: CASSIQKDRDAEAFF

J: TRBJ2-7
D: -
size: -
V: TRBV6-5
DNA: TGTGCCAGCAGTTCGGGTCTCCCGGTGCAGTACTTC
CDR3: CASSSGLPVQYF

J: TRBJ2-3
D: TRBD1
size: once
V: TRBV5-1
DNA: TGCGCCAGCAGCTCCGGACAGGGGGGAGATACGCAGTATTTT
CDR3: CASSSGQGGDTQYF

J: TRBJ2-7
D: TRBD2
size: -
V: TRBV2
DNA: TGTGCCAGGACTAGCGGGAGAGGCGAGCAGTACTTC
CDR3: CARTSGRGEQYF

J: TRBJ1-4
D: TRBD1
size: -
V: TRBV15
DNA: TGTGCCACCAGCAGGGGACAGGGACGCTTTGAAAAACTGTTTTTT
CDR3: CATSRGQGRFEKLFF

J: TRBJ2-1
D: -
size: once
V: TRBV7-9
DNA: TGTGCCAGCAGCTTAGGGGGGCCAAGGCAGTTCTTC
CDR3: CASSLGGPRQFF

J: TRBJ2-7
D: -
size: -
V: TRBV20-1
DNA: TGCAGTGCTCTGAGGACCTACGAGCAGTACTTC
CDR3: CSALRTYEQYF

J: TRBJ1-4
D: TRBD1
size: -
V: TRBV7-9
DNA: TGTGCCAGCAGCTTAGGGACAGGGGCCGAAAAACTGTTTTTT
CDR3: CASSLGTGAEKLFF

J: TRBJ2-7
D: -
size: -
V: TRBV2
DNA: TGTGCCAGCAGCAATGCCTACGAGCAGTACTTC
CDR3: CASSNAYEQYF

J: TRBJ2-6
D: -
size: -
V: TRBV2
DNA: TGTGCCAGCACTGGACAGCCTGGGGCCAACGTCCTGACTTTC
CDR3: CASTGQPGANVLTF

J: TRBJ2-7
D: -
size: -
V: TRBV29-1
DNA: TGCAGCGTTGTTGAAATCTACGAGCAGTACTTC
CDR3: CSVVEIYEQYF

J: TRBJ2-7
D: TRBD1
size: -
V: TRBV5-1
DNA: TGCGCCAGCAGCTCCTGGACAGGGGACTACGAGCAGTACTTC
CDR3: CASSSWTGDYEQYF

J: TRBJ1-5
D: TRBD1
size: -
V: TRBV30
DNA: TGTGCCTGGAGTCCGGGACAGCCCGGCCCCCAGCCCCAGCATTTT
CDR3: CAWSPGQPGPQPQHF

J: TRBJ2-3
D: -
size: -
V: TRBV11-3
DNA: TGTGCCAGCAGCTCTCAGGGTACTAACACAGATACGCAGTATTTT
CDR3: CASSSQGTNTDTQYF

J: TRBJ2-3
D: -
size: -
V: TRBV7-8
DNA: TGTGCCAGCAGCTTAGGCGCAGCTCCAGATACGCAGTATTTT
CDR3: CASSLGAAPDTQYF

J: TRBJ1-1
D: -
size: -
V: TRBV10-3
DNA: TGTGCCATCAGTGGTAAGGGTGTGAACACTGAAGCTTTCTTT
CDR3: CAISGKGVNTEAFF

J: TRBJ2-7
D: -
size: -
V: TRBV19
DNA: TGTGCCAGTAGTTCGAAGCTCTACGAGCAGTACTTC
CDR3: CASSSKLYEQYF

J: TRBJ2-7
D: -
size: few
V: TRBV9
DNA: TGTGCCAGCAGCCAAACCAGTCAGTACGAGCAGTACTTC
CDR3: CASSQTSQYEQYF